The sequence of this TCR beta chain was determined in a study of CD8 T cells in ankylosing spondylitis. Whole-study results and caveats: A TCR beta motif of fewer than ten highly homologous variants seemed to mark ankylosing spondylitis blood.

This clonotype came up many times. Its antigen is as yet unknown. The length of the CDR3 is 13 residues. Trimming took off 3 bases at V and 1 base at J, with 6 bases between the two ends. Looked up from germline, CDR1 is SNHLY and CDR2 is FYNNEI. Libraries for TCR beta were made by quantitative 5'-RACE with molecular barcodes. TCRdb reprocessed the 5' RACE reads via MiXCR and lists one record per CDR3 protein. Of about 44,000 distinct CDR3 sequences listed, approximately 10% are singletons. V and J are TRBV2 and TRBJ1-2, with D unclear. Sequenced sample: blood, either unsorted or a sorted T cell fraction (not recorded which). The receptor's source is a male donor with ankylosing spondylitis or in good health (not recorded which). The CDR3 DNA reads TGTGCCAGCAGTGAGAACTTTAACTATGGCTACACCTTC. This gives the protein CASSENFNYGYTF.